This TCR beta chain originates from a study of blood T cell repertoires in COVID-19. Across the study: Acute and convalescent COVID-19 specimens originated in the United States, Italy and Spain. The cDNA or gDNA used as material had been derived from T cells, B-cell-depleted T cells, or PBMCs.

In its sample, this clone was seen once. The CDR3 is 12 amino acids. Trimming pared 6 bases from V and 1 base from J, leaving 6 bases between. The germline V gene has CDR1 MNHEY and CDR2 SVGAGI. Methods used by the authors: Estimation of nucleated cell counts was performed using reference gene primer amplification. Some clones are missing from TCRdb's copy, which holds only in-frame ones; the method was immunoSEQ multiplex PCR. V and J calls and clone size are those listed in that table; D and trimming were worked out from the DNA. The sample carries approximately 86,000 clones, 70% to 90% recorded once.

This TCR was recovered from a man aged 45 to 65 with acute or convalescent COVID-19. The chain recombines TRBV6-5 with TRBJ1-1; D unclear. The sample consisted of peripheral blood. CDR3 amino acids: CASREGNTEAFF. The CDR3 nucleotides are TGTGCCAGCAGGGAGGGGAACACTGAAGCTTTCTTT.